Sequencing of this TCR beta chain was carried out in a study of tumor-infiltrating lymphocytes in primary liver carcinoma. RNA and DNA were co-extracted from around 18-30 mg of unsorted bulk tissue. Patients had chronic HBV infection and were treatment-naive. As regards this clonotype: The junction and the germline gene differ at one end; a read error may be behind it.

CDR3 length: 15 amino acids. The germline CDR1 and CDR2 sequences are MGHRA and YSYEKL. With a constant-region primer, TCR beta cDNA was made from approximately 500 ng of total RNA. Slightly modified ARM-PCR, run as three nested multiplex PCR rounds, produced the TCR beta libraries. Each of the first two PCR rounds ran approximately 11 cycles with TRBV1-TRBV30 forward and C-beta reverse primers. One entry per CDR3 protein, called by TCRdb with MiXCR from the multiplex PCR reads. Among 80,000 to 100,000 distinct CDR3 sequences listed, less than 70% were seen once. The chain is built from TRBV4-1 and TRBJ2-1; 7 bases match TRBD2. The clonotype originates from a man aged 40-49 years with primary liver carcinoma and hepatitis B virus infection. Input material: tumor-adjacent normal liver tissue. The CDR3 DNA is TGCACCAGTAGCCGGAACGGGAGGCCCGAAAATGAGCAGTTCTTC. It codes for CTSSRNGRPENEQFF.